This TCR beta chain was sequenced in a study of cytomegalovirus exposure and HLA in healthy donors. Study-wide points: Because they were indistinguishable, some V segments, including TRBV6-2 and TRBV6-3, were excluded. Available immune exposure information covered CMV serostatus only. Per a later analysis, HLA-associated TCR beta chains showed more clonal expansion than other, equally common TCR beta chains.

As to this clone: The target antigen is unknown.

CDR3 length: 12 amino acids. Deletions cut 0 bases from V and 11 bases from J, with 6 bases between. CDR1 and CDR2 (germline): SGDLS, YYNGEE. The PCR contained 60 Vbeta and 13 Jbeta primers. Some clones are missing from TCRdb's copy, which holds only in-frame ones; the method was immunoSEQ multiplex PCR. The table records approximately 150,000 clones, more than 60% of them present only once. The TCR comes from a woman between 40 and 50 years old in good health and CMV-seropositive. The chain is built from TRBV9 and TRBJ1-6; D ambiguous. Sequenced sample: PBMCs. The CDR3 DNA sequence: TGTGCCAGCAGCGTAGGAGTTCCACCCCTCCACTTT. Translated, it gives CASSVGVPPLHF.